This TCR beta chain was identified in a study of cytomegalovirus exposure and HLA in healthy donors. Libraries were prepared by immunoSEQ multiplex PCR; TCRdb keeps only in-frame clonotypes and omits some of them. The table shows some 54,000 clones, with around nine tenths occurring only once. The germline gives CDR1 KGHSH, CDR2 LQKENI. The CDR3 is 14 amino acids. The ends were cut back, 3 bases at V and 1 base at J, with 9 bases in the middle. This TCR came from a man aged 18-30 years in good health and CMV-seronegative. V gene TRBV18 combines with J gene TRBJ1-1; D not resolved. Sequenced sample: PBMCs. Here the CDR3 reads CASSPFEKNTEAFF. CDR3 nucleotides: TGTGCCAGCTCACCCTTTGAGAAGAACACTGAAGCTTTCTTT.